This TCR beta chain originates from a study of T cells after yellow fever vaccination. This clonotype was seen a few times. V lost 5 bases to trimming and J lost 4 bases, with 21 bases between them. Germline values: CDR1 DFQATT, CDR2 SNEGSKA (reference sequence). The CDR3 extends over 15 amino acids. The study made its TCR cDNA through 5'RACE template switching. That step introduced a universal primer site along with UMIs. From the 5' RACE reads, TCRdb called clonotypes with MiXCR, one entry per CDR3 protein. The table has roughly 350,000 distinct CDR3 sequences, 4.1% seen once. Material: PBMCs, obtained 5 days after the yellow fever booster vaccination. This sequence was found in a man aged 18 to 29 who received the YFV17D yellow fever vaccine. The chain has TRBV20-1 and TRBJ2-7, with unresolved D. The CDR3 bases are TGCAGTGCTGGGGTTTATTATCAGAATAAGTACGAGCAGTACGTC. This translates into CSAGVYYQNKYEQYV.